This TCR beta chain originates from a study of T cell responses to AZD1222 COVID-19 vaccine. Germline CDR1 MNHEY, CDR2 SVGAGI. The CDR3 has 15 residues. V shed 0 bases and J shed 7 bases, with 12 bases lying between them. Produced via immunoSEQ multiplex PCR; TCRdb's table is partial and in-frame only. Of more than 85,000 clones listed, just under 95% are singletons. The chain employs TRBV6-5 and TRBJ1-4; D may be TRBD1 (6 bases). This TCR came from an adult in good health. Sequenced material: peripheral blood, taken on day 0 of AZD1222 vaccination. CDR3 bases: TGTGCCAGCAGTTACTCCAGGGGAGTGGGTGAAAAACTGTTTTTT. This translates into CASSYSRGVGEKLFF.